Below are 8 T cell receptor beta chains sequenced from a single sample in a study of blood T cell repertoires in COVID-19. Assay used: immunoSEQ multiplex PCR; TCRdb lists only in-frame clones, some missing. Of some 200,000 clones in the sample, less than 90% were seen once. The sample consisted of peripheral blood. These receptors were collected from a woman aged 70-85 years with acute or convalescent COVID-19.

CDR3 nucleotide sequence: TGTGCCAGCAGTAAGAGGACAGGGGTTGAAGCTTTCTTT. It codes for CASSKRTGVEAFF. The rearrangement uses TRBV2 and TRBJ1-1, with 9 bases matching TRBD1. Germline V CDR1 and CDR2: SNHLY, FYNNEI. With 5 bases clipped from V and 7 bases from J, the junction kept 5 bases outside the gene matches. The CDR3 consists of 13 residues.

The CDR3 reads CASSEYDSNYGYTF. CDR3 sequence (DNA): TGTGCCAGCAGTGAATACGACAGCAACTATGGCTACACCTTC. The V gene is TRBV25-1, the J gene TRBJ1-2, with D perhaps matching TRBD1 (5 bases). This CDR3 is 14 amino acids long. V was shortened by 0 bases and J by 2 bases, with 7 bases between the two germline ends. CDR1 is MGHDK, CDR2 SYGVNS, per germline.

The rearrangement links TRBV30 to TRBJ1-2; no firm D call. The CDR3 contains 15 residues. V was cut by 0 bases and J by 0 bases, with 11 bases left in between. Looked up from germline, CDR1 is GTSNPN and CDR2 is SVGIG (reference sequence). The CDR3 DNA reads TGTGCCTGGAGTGTACTTTCGAAAGCTAACTATGGCTACACCTTC. Translating it yields CAWSVLSKANYGYTF.

V usage is TRBV6-5 and J usage is TRBJ2-3, with 8 nucleotides matching TRBD1. The trim removed 4 bases at V and 3 bases at J, leaving 6 bases unmatched. The CDR3 runs to 15 residues. Germline V gene sequence: CDR1 MNHEY, CDR2 SVGAGI. CDR3 bases: TGTGCCAGCAGTTTCTATGGACAGGGAACAGATACGCAGTATTTT. This codes for CASSFYGQGTDTQYF.

The chain carries TRBV7-9 and TRBJ1-3; TRBD1 matches at 7 bases. V lost 5 bases to trimming and J lost 4 bases; unmatched junction nucleotides: 2. The CDR3 covers 13 residues. Germline CDR1 SEHNR, CDR2 FQNEAQ (reference sequence). This CDR3 is CASSGGQGNTIYF. The CDR3 DNA sequence: TGTGCCAGCAGCGGGGGACAGGGAAACACCATATATTTT.

The chain couples TRBV5-1 to TRBJ2-1, with a tentative D call TRBD2 (5 bases). Looked up from germline, CDR1 is SGHRS and CDR2 is YFSETQ. CDR3 length: 15 residues. Trimming pared 4 bases from V and 8 bases from J, leaving 19 bases between. The CDR3 nucleotides read TGCGCCAGCAGCCCCGCCAGCGGTGGTTTCCATGAGCAGTTCTTC. Amino acid sequence: CASSPASGGFHEQFF.

The V and J genes are TRBV7-9 and TRBJ2-7, with 10 bases lining up with TRBD1. Germline V gene lookup returns CDR1 SEHNR and CDR2 FQNEAQ (reference sequence). The CDR3 totals 14 residues. The V segment lost 6 bases and the J segment 0 bases; nucleotides outside the gene matches: 2. CDR3 loop: CASRRTGGSYEQYF. CDR3 sequence (DNA): TGTGCCAGCAGACGGACAGGGGGCTCCTACGAGCAGTACTTC. Supplemented by reference TRBV7-9 and TRBJ2-7, the full variable domain reads DTGVSQNPRHKITKRGQNVTFRCDPISEHNRLYWYRQTLGQGPEFLTYFQNEAQLEKSRLLSDRFSAERPKGSFSTLEIQRTEQGDSAMYLCASRRTGGSYEQYFGPGTRLTVT.

This chain connects TRBV18 to TRBJ1-1, with 7 positions matching TRBD1. The CDR3 is 14 residues long. Germline V lookup: CDR1 KGHSH, CDR2 LQKENI. Germline trimming cut 4 bases from V and 1 base from J; bases unmatched to any gene: 3. CDR3 loop: CASSRGTENTEAFF. The CDR3 coding sequence is TGTGCCAGCTCACGGGGGACAGAGAACACTGAAGCTTTCTTT.